One sample yielded the 31 T cell receptor beta chains listed below, sequenced in a study of CXCR3-negative and CXCR3-positive naive CD8 T cells. In preparing the TRB cDNA libraries, 5' RACE with UMI labels was used. TCRdb processed the 5' RACE reads again and assigns one entry to each CDR3 protein, with no DNA. The specimen's table records 100,000 to 150,000 distinct CDR3 sequences. Sequenced sample: naive CXCR3- CD8+ T cells from blood. This sample's subset: CD45RO-CCR7+CD27+CD95- naive CD8+ T cells lacking CXCR3 (TNR3-). These receptors were obtained from a human donor in good health. Some clones in this sample may be carry-over from other donors' samples.

J is TRBJ2-1 and V is TRBV20-1; the TCRdb call, TRBD1, lacks DNA for checking. CDR1 is DFQATT and CDR2 is SNEGSKA in the germline V gene (reference sequence). The CDR3 spans 16 residues. The CDR3 region is CSARNTGGISYNEQFF.

The chain uses TRBV10-1 and TRBJ2-4; with no DNA, the TCRdb D assignment of TRBD1 cannot be verified. This CDR3 region has 17 residues. In germline, CDR1 is WNHNN, CDR2 SYGVQD (reference sequence). The CDR3 loop is CASSDPYEGRGKNIQYF.

The V and J genes are TRBV4-2 and TRBJ2-3; without DNA, the TCRdb call of TRBD1 cannot be checked. Per germline, CDR1 LGHNA and CDR2 YNFKEQ. The CDR3 covers 15 residues. CDR3 loop: CASSQEQGAGDTQYF.

The genes are TRBV19 and TRBJ2-7. This CDR3 contains 13 residues. In germline, CDR1 is LNHDA, CDR2 SQIVND (reference sequence). The CDR3 protein is CASSNRDSHEQYF.

This chain connects TRBV29-1 to TRBJ2-1. Germline CDR1 reads SQVTM; CDR2 reads ANQGSEA. This CDR3 contains 11 residues. CDR3 protein: CSVEVGAEQFF.

The V call is TRBV4-2, the J call TRBJ2-5. This CDR3 has 14 residues. CDR1 is LGHNA, CDR2 YNFKEQ, per germline. The CDR3 sequence: CASSQAGGKETQYF.

The chain is built from TRBV6-2 or TRBV6-3 and TRBJ2-5. This CDR3 contains 15 residues. CDR1 MNHEY and CDR2 SVGEGT come from the germline V gene. CDR3 region: CASSSPHEDQETKYF.

This chain links TRBV5-6 with TRBJ2-1. CDR3 length: 17 residues. In germline, CDR1 is SGHDT, CDR2 YYEEEE. The CDR3: CASSLSLGGGSYNEQFF.

The J gene is TRBJ1-1, the V gene TRBV12-3 or TRBV12-4; TCRdb selects TRBD1, and the lack of DNA leaves this call unchecked. The CDR3 length is 16 residues. The CDR3 protein is CASSFFSAGGFTEAFF.

The chain is built from TRBV7-6 and TRBJ2-7; checking the TCRdb D call of TRBD2 is not possible without DNA. Germline V gene sequence: CDR1 SGHVS, CDR2 FNYEAQ. This CDR3 comprises 15 residues. The CDR3: CASSGVGSLSYEQYF.

The chain joins TRBV25-1 to TRBJ2-7; TCRdb selects TRBD2, and the lack of DNA leaves this call unchecked. Germline lookup yields CDR1 MGHDK and CDR2 SYGVNS. The CDR3 contains 15 residues. The CDR3 is CANSGTSGGFGEQYF.

The chain combines TRBV18 with TRBJ2-1; the D gene TCRdb calls, TRBD2, cannot be checked with no DNA. This CDR3 is built from 15 residues. Per the germline V gene, CDR1 is KGHSH and CDR2 is LQKENI. CDR3 protein: CASSPPSGEYNEQFF.

This chain joins TRBV20-1 and TRBJ1-5. Germline V CDR1 and CDR2: DFQATT, SNEGSKA (reference sequence). The CDR3 consists of 15 residues. CDR3 in amino acids: CSAREEGRSNQPQHF.

The gene calls are TRBV4-1 and TRBJ2-7; absent DNA, TCRdb's TRBD2 call cannot be checked. The V gene's germline CDR1 is MGHRA and CDR2 YSYEKL. This CDR3 is built from 14 residues. This CDR3 reads CASSLEDSFYEQYF.

The chain has TRBV7-8 and TRBJ1-3. CDR1 and CDR2 from the germline V gene are SGHVS and FQNEAQ. There are 15 residues in the CDR3. CDR3 region: CASSLAAFPGNTIYF.

The chain recombines TRBV12-3 or TRBV12-4 with TRBJ2-7; the TCRdb call, TRBD2, lacks DNA for checking. The CDR3 is 15 amino acids. The CDR3 is CASSSPGGPLREQYF.

The rearrangement joins TRBV10-3 to TRBJ1-1. The V gene's germline CDR1 is ENHRY and CDR2 SYGVKD. The length of the CDR3 is 15 residues. Here the CDR3 reads CAISESPQMNTEAFF.

The rearrangement uses TRBV5-6 and TRBJ2-1; the TCRdb call, TRBD2, lacks DNA for checking. Looked up from germline, CDR1 is SGHDT and CDR2 is YYEEEE. The CDR3 sequence is 17 residues long. CDR3: CASSWGTSLLSYNEQFF.

CDR3 amino acids: CASSLGMGFGEGTDTQYF. This sequence joins TRBV7-8 and TRBJ2-3; TCRdb picks TRBD2, but there is no DNA to check that call. The length of the CDR3 is 18 residues. CDR1 is SGHVS, CDR2 FQNEAQ, per germline.

The CDR3 is CASSPSGGARTDTQYF. This chain uses TRBV28 with TRBJ2-3; TCRdb's D gene call, TRBD2, goes unchecked for lack of DNA. Germline CDR1 and CDR2: MDHEN and SYDVKM. The CDR3 consists of 16 residues.

CDR3 sequence: CSVVGDTVGLGYTF. This chain connects TRBV29-1 to TRBJ1-2; there is no DNA to check the TCRdb D call of TRBD1. The CDR3 loop spans 14 amino acids. The germline CDR1 and CDR2 sequences are SQVTM and ANQGSEA.

The rearrangement links TRBV7-9 to TRBJ2-5; the TCRdb D gene call, TRBD1, has no DNA to confirm it. CDR3 size: 15 residues. In germline, CDR1 is SEHNR, CDR2 FQNEAQ (reference sequence). This chain's CDR3 is CASSLVRDSQETQYF.

J is TRBJ2-5 and V is TRBV4-3; the TCRdb D gene call, TRBD2, has no DNA to confirm it. Germline CDR1 and CDR2: LGHNA and YSLEER. The CDR3 extends over 16 amino acids. This CDR3 reads CASSQDSGGAAVTQYF.

The chain uses TRBV5-1 and TRBJ2-1; TCRdb gives TRBD2 as the D gene, but with no DNA this cannot be confirmed. The CDR3 sequence is 15 residues long. Germline V gives CDR1 SGHRS, CDR2 YFSETQ. CDR3 loop: CASTPLAGGYNEQFF.

The gene calls are TRBV29-1 and TRBJ2-7. The germline CDR1 and CDR2 sequences are SQVTM and ANQGSEA. The CDR3 covers 15 residues. CDR3 region: CSVEDEGRDSYEQYF.

V is TRBV7-9 and J is TRBJ2-5; TCRdb picks TRBD2, but there is no DNA to check that call. Germline-derived CDR1 and CDR2 are SEHNR and FQNEAQ (reference sequence). The CDR3 sequence is 13 residues long. The CDR3 here is CASSPRGWETQYF.

The chain is built from TRBV29-1 and TRBJ2-1; the D call of TRBD1 rests on TCRdb alone, since no DNA is present to check it. This CDR3 has 13 residues. Germline V gives CDR1 SQVTM, CDR2 ANQGSEA. Here the CDR3 reads CSVLLQGSGEQFF.

J is TRBJ2-7 and V is TRBV12-3 or TRBV12-4; as DNA is missing, the TRBD2 call by TCRdb cannot be tested. There are 14 residues in the CDR3. This CDR3 is CASSPSGDTYEQYF.

The rearrangement uses TRBV15 and TRBJ2-1; TCRdb calls TRBD2, which cannot be checked without DNA. CDR1 and CDR2 from the germline V gene are LNHNV and YYDKDF (reference sequence). The CDR3 runs 19 residues. CDR3 in amino acids: CATPVRLAGGNSSYNEQFF. The full variable domain, with the rest looked up from reference TRBV15 and TRBJ2-1, is DAMVIQNPRYQVTQFGKPVTLSCSQTLNHNVMYWYQQKSSQAPKLLFHYYDKDFNNEADTPDNFQSRRPNTSFCFLDIRSPGLGDTAMYLCATPVRLAGGNSSYNEQFFGPGTRLTVL.

V usage is TRBV7-9 and J usage is TRBJ2-2; lacking DNA, the TRBD1 call made by TCRdb goes unchecked. This CDR3 is 13 amino acids long. From germline, CDR1 is SEHNR and CDR2 FQNEAQ (reference sequence). CDR3 loop: CASRVGGAGELFF.

This chain connects TRBV29-1 to TRBJ2-1; absent DNA, TCRdb's TRBD2 call cannot be checked. Germline CDR1 reads SQVTM; CDR2 reads ANQGSEA. This CDR3 contains 13 residues. The CDR3 spells CSVVSPNYNEQFF.